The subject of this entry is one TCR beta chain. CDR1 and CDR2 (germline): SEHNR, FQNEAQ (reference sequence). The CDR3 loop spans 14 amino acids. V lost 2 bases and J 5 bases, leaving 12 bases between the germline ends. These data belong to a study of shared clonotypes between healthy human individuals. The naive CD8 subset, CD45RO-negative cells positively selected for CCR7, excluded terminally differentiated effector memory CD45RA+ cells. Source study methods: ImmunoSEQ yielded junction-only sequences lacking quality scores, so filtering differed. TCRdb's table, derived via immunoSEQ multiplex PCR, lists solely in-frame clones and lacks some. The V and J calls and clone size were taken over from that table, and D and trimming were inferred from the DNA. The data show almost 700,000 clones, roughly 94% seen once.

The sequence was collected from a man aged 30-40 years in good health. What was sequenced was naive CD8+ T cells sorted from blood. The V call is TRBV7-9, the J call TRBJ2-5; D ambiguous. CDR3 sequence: CASSLHSQTETQYF. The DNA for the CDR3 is TGTGCCAGCAGCTTACACAGCCAAACGGAGACCCAGTACTTC.